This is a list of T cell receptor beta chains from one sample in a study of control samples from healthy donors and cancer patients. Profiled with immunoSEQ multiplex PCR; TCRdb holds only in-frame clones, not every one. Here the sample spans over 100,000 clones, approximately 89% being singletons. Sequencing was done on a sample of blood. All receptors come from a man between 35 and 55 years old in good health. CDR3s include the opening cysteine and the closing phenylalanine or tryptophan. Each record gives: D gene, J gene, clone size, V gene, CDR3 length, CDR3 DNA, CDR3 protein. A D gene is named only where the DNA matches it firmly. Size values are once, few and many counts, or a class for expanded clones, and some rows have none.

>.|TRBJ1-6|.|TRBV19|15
TGTGCCAGTAGTATGGGGGGCTCCTATAATTCACCCCTCCACTTT
CASSMGGSYNSPLHF
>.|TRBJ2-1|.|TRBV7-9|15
TGTGCCAGCAGCTTAATGGTGACCTGGGGAAATGAGCAGTTCTTC
CASSLMVTWGNEQFF
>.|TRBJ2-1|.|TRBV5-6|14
TGTGCCAGCAGCTTGATGGGGGGAGGCAATGAGCAGTTCTTC
CASSLMGGGNEQFF
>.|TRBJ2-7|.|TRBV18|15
TGTGCCAGCTCACCGACCGGGACCGTAGCCTACGAGCAGTACTTC
CASSPTGTVAYEQYF
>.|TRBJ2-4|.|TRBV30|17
TGTGCCTGGAACCTGGGGACGGGTACCCTAGCCAAAAACATTCAGTACTTC
CAWNLGTGTLAKNIQYF
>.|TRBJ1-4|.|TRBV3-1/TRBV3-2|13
TGTGCCAGCAGCCAAGATTTTGGGGTGAAACTGTTTTTT
CASSQDFGVKLFF
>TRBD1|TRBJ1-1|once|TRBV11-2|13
TGTGCCAGCAGCTTCGCTCCGACAGGGGAAGCTTTCTTT
CASSFAPTGEAFF
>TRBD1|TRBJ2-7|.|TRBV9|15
TGTGCCAGCAGCCCTTCGGGACAGGGGCACAACGAGCAGTACTTC
CASSPSGQGHNEQYF
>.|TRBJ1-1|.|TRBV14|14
TGTGCCAGCAGCCAACTCAATCAGAACACTGAAGCTTTCTTT
CASSQLNQNTEAFF
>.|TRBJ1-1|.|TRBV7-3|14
TGTGCCAGCAGCGTAACACATGGGAACACTGAAGCTTTCTTT
CASSVTHGNTEAFF
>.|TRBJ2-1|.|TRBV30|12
TGTGCCTCAAGTGGACAGAACAATGAGCAGTTCTTC
CASSGQNNEQFF
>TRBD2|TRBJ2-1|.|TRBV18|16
TGTGCCAGCTCACCACTAGCGGGGGTAGGCTACAATGAGCAGTTCTTC
CASSPLAGVGYNEQFF
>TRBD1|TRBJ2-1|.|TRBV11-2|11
TGTGCCAGCAGCTCCCGGGACAGGGAATTCTTC
CASSSRDREFF
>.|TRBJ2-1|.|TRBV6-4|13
TGTGCCAGCAGTGTTGGGCCCTACAATGAGCAGTTCTTC
CASSVGPYNEQFF
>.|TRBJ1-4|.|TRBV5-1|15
TGCGCCAGCAGCCTCGATGGGACGGTTAATGAAAAACTGTTTTTT
CASSLDGTVNEKLFF
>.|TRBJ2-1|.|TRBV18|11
TGTGCCAGCTCACTGAACAATGAGCAGTTCTTC
CASSLNNEQFF
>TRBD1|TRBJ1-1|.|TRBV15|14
TGTGCCACCAGCAGAACGACAGGGAGGACTGAAGCTTTCTTT
CATSRTTGRTEAFF
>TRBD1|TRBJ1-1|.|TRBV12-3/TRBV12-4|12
TGTGCCAGCAGAAGAGACAGGGTTGAAGCTTTCTTT
CASRRDRVEAFF
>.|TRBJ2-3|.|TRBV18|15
TGTGCCAGCTCACCACGGACAGTTGGGGCAGATACGCAGTATTTT
CASSPRTVGADTQYF
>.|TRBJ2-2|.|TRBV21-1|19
TGTGCCAGCAGCAACCTATTAAGAAAAGCGGGGGGGCTTACCGGGGAGCTGTTTTTT
CASSNLLRKAGGLTGELFF
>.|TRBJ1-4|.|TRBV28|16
TGTGCCAGCAGTTTCTACAGTCCTGCAACTAATGAAAAACTGTTTTTT
CASSFYSPATNEKLFF
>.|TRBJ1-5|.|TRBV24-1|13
TGTGCCACCAGTGGAAACAGCAATCAGCCCCAGCATTTT
CATSGNSNQPQHF
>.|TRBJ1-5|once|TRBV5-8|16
TGTGCCAGCAGCCCCGGGGCCCCATATAGCAATCAGCCCCAGCATTTT
CASSPGAPYSNQPQHF
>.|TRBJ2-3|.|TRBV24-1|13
TGTGCCACCAGTTTGGGGGGCCAGGATACGCAGTATTTT
CATSLGGQDTQYF
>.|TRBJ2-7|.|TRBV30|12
TGTGCCGGCCGGCTTCATGAGAACGAGCAGTACTTC
CAGRLHENEQYF
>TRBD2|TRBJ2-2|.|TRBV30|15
TGTGCCTGGAATCCGGGACTAGTAAACACCGGGGAGCTGTTTTTT
CAWNPGLVNTGELFF
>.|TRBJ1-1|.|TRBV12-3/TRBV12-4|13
TGTGCCAGCAGCCCCTCTGGGGATACTGAAGCTTTCTTT
CASSPSGDTEAFF
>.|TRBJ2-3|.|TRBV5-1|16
TGCGCCAGCACCGTCAATGGGGGACCGAGCACAGATACGCAGTATTTT
CASTVNGGPSTDTQYF
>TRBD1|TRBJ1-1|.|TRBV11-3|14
TGTGCCAGCGAGGGACAGGGATTTAACACTGAAGCTTTCTTT
CASEGQGFNTEAFF
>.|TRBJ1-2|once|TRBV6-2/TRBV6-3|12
TGTGCCAGCAGTTACCCGCCATTTGGCTACACCTTC
CASSYPPFGYTF
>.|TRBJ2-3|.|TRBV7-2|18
TGTGCCAGCAGCTTAGGGCCCACTCGGGGGAGTTGGACAGATACGCAGTATTTT
CASSLGPTRGSWTDTQYF
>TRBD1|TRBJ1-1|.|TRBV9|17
TGTGCCAGCAGCGTCGGGACAGGGGGCGCGGGGAACACTGAAGCTTTCTTT
CASSVGTGGAGNTEAFF
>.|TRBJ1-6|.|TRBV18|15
TGTGCCAGCTCACTGGGGGCATCCTATAATTCACCCCTCCACTTT
CASSLGASYNSPLHF
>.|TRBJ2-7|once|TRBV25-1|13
TGTGCCAGCAGTGATTCCCCGTCCTACGAGCAGTACTTC
CASSDSPSYEQYF
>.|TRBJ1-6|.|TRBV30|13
TGTGCCTGGAGTTCCACAGCGAATTCACCCCTCCACTTT
CAWSSTANSPLHF
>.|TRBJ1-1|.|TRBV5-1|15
TGCGCCAGCAGTTTTAATAACCAGCCGAACACTGAAGCTTTCTTT
CASSFNNQPNTEAFF
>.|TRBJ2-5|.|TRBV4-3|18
TGCGCCAGCAGCCAAGACCTAACTAGGGGGACCCTGCAAGAGACCCAGTACTTC
CASSQDLTRGTLQETQYF